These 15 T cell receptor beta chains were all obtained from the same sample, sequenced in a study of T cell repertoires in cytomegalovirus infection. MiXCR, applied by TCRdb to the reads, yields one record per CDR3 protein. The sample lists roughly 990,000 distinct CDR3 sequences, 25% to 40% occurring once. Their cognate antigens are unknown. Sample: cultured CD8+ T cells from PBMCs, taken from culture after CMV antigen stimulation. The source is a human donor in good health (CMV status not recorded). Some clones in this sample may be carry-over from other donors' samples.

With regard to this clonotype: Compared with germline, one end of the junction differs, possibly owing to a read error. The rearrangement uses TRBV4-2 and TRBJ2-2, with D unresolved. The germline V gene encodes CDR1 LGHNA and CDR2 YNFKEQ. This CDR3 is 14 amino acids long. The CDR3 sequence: CAGSQEMVTGELFF. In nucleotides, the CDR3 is TGTGCCGGCAGCCAAGAAATGGTCACCGGGGAGCTGTTTTTT.

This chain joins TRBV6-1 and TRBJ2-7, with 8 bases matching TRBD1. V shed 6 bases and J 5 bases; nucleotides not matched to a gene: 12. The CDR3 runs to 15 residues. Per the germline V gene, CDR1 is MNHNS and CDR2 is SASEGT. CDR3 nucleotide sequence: TGTGCCAGCAGCTTACCCCAGGGGGCTATCGACGAGCAGTACTTC. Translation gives CASSLPQGAIDEQYF.

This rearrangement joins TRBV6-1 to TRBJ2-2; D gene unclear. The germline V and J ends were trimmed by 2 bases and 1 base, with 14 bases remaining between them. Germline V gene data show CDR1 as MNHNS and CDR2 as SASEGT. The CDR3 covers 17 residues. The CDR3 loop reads CASSENLAPRNTGELFF. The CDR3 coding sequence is TGTGCCAGCAGTGAAAATCTGGCACCGAGGAACACCGGGGAGCTGTTTTTT.

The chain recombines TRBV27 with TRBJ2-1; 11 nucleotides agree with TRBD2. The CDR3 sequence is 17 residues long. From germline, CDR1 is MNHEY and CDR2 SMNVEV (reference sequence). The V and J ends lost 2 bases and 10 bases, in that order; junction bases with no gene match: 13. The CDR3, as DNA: TGTGCCAGCAGTTTAGACGTTGGGTTAGCGGGGGGGGGAGAGCAGTTCTTC. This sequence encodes CASSLDVGLAGGGEQFF.

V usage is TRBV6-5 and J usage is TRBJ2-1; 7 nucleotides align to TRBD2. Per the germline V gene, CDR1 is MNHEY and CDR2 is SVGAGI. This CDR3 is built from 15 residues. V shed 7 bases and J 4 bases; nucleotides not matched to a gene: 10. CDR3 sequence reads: CASTSTSLLYNEQFF. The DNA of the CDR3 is TGTGCCAGCACCTCGACTAGCCTACTTTACAATGAGCAGTTCTTC.

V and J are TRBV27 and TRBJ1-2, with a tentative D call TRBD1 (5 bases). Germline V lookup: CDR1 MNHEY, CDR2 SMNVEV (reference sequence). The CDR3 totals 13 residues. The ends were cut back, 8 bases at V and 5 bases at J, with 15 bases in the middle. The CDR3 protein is CASGDGTLYGYTF. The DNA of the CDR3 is TGTGCCAGCGGAGATGGGACCCTTTATGGCTACACCTTC.

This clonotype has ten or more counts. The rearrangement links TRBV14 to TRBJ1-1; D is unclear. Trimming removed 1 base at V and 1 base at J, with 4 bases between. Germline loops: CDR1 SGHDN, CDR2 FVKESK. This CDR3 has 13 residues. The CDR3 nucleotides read TGTGCCAGCAGCCAAGTTGAGAACACTGAAGCTTTCTTT. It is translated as CASSQVENTEAFF.

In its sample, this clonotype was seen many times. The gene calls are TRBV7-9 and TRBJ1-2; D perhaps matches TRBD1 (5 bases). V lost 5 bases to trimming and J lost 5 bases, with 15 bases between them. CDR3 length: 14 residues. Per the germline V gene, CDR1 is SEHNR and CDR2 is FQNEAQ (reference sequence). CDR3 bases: TGTGCCAGCAGCCTGACGGGACTCAATTATGGCTACACCTTC. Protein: CASSLTGLNYGYTF.

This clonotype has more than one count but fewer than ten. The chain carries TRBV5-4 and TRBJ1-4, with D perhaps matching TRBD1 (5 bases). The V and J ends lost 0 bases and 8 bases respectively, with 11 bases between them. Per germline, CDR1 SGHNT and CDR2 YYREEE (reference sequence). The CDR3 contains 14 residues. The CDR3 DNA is TGTGCCAGCAGCTTGGACGGTGGGGCAGAAAAACTGTTTTTT. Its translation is CASSLDGGAEKLFF.

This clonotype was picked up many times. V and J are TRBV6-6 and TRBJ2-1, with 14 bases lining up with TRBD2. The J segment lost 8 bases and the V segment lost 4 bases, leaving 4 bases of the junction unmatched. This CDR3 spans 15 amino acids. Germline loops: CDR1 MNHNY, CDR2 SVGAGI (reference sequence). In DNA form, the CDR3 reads TGTGCCAGCAGTTCGACTAGCGGGGGGGCCTATGAGCAGTTCTTC. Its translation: CASSSTSGGAYEQFF.

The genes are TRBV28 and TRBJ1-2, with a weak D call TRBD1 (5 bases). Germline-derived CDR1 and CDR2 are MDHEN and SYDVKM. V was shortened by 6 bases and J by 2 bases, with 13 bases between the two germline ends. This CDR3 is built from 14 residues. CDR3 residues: CASRVWEGNYGYTF. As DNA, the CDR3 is TGTGCCAGCAGAGTGTGGGAGGGGAACTATGGCTACACCTTC.

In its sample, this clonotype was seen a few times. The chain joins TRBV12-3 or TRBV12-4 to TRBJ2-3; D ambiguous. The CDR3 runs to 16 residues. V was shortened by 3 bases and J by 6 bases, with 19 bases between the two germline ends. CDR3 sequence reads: CASSFSTANTHDTQYF. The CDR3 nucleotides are TGTGCCAGCAGTTTCTCGACCGCTAACACACATGATACGCAGTATTTT.

The CDR3 bases are TGTGCCAGCAGCTCCCGGGACAGGGCAGTCACAGATACGCAGTATTTT. The encoded protein is CASSSRDRAVTDTQYF. The V gene is TRBV7-9, the J gene TRBJ2-3, with TRBD1 matching over 9 bases. Germline loops: CDR1 SEHNR, CDR2 FQNEAQ (reference sequence). The V segment lost 4 bases and the J segment 2 bases; nucleotides outside the gene matches: 7. The CDR3 contains 16 residues.

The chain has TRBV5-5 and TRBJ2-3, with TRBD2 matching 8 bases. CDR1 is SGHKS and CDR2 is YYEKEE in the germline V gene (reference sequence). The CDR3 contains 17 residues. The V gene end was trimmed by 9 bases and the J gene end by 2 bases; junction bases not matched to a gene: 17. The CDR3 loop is CATLAGARVVNTDTQYF. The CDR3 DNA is TGTGCCACTCTAGCGGGCGCCCGGGTAGTTAACACAGATACGCAGTATTTT.

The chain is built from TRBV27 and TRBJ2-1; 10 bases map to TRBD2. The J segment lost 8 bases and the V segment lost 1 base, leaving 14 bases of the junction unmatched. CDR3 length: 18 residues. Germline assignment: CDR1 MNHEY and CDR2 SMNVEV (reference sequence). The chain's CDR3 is CASSLYAAGTSVNDEQFF. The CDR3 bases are TGTGCCAGCAGTTTATATGCCGCCGGGACTAGCGTTAACGATGAGCAGTTCTTC.